The next 20 T cell receptor beta chains were all read from a single sample in a study of CD8+CD57+ T cells in acquired aplastic anemia. According to the study, genomic DNA was the template for TCR beta VDJ and CDR3 profiling. TCRdb re-analysed the reads in MiXCR, keeping a single row per CDR3 protein. The sample records 150,000 to 200,000 distinct CDR3 sequences, about half being singletons. Sequenced input: sorted CD4+, CD8+, or CD8+CD57+ T cells (not recorded which) from PBMCs. These receptors were taken from a human donor in good health.

The sample holds a few counts of this clonotype. This rearrangement joins TRBV7-8 to TRBJ2-5; TRBD2 matches at 7 bases. The germline V gene encodes CDR1 SGHVS and CDR2 FQNEAQ. The CDR3 covers 12 residues. V was pared by 4 bases and J by 4 bases, with 0 bases of the junction left unmatched. In nucleotides, the CDR3 is TGTGCCAGCAGCTCGGGAGGAGAGACCCAGTACTTC. Its protein is CASSSGGETQYF.

The V gene is TRBV29-1, the J gene TRBJ2-7; D remains unclear. CDR3 length: 11 residues. V dropped 7 bases and J dropped 2 bases, with 9 bases sitting between them. Germline values: CDR1 SQVTM, CDR2 ANQGSEA. CDR3 sequence: CSGTGTYEQYF. The CDR3 coding sequence is TGCAGCGGGACGGGCACCTACGAGCAGTACTTC.

This clonotype was counted ten times or more. J is TRBJ1-2 and V is TRBV19; no firm D call. Germline CDR1 is LNHDA and CDR2 is SQIVND (reference sequence). This CDR3 contains 14 residues. Trimming removed 4 bases from V and 2 bases from J, with 11 bases in between. CDR3: CASSNPGTNYGYTF. CDR3 nucleotides: TGTGCCAGTAGTAATCCGGGCACAAACTATGGCTACACCTTC.

This rearrangement joins TRBV7-9 to TRBJ1-4, with 7 bases lining up with TRBD1. Losses at the gene ends were 5 bases for V and 4 bases for J; bases not matched to a gene: 7. The CDR3 is 15 amino acids. CDR1 and CDR2 (germline): SEHNR, FQNEAQ (reference sequence). The CDR3 nucleotides are TGTGCCAGCAGCCAGAGGGGGCATATTAATGAAAAACTGTTTTTT. Translation: CASSQRGHINEKLFF.

The DNA for the CDR3 is TGTGCCAGCAATGCCGGGACAGAGAAAGAGACCCAGTACTTC. This gives the protein CASNAGTEKETQYF. This chain links TRBV6-4 with TRBJ2-5; the match to TRBD1 covers 7 bases. Per the germline V gene, CDR1 is MRHNA and CDR2 is SNTAGT. The trim removed 7 bases at V and 3 bases at J, leaving 8 bases unmatched. CDR3 length equals 14 residues.

There are a few counts of this clonotype. The final CDR3 position lacks the conserved phenylalanine or tryptophan, pointing to a likely read error. The chain recombines TRBV7-9 with TRBJ2-7, with TRBD1 matching over 7 bases. The CDR3 extends over 13 amino acids. CDR1 and CDR2 (germline): SEHNR, FQNEAQ (reference sequence). DNA of the CDR3: TGCGCCAGCAGCTGGGACAGCTCCTACGAGCAGTACCTC. It encodes CASSWDSSYEQYL.

CDR3 DNA sequence: TGTGCCAGCGGCCGCGGGGCTCAAGAGACCCAGTACTTC. This codes for CASGRGAQETQYF. The V call is TRBV12-3 or TRBV12-4, the J call TRBJ2-5; TRBD2 might be the D (6 bases). V lost 8 bases and J 2 bases, leaving 12 bases between the germline ends. This CDR3 is 13 amino acids long.

This clonotype was picked up one time. At one of its ends the junction is not consistent with the germline gene, which may arise from a read error. The chain links TRBV18 to TRBJ1-6; D perhaps matches TRBD1 (5 bases). This CDR3 region has 14 residues. CDR1 and CDR2 (germline): KGHSH, LQKENI. CDR3 coding DNA: TGTGCCAACTCACAGGACGGGTTCAATTCACCCCTCCACTTT. It specifies CANSQDGFNSPLHF.

The V call is TRBV10-2, the J call TRBJ1-1; possibly TRBD1 for D (6 bases). The CDR3 runs to 12 residues. The germline CDR1 and CDR2 sequences are WSHSY and SAAADI. Deletions cut 7 bases from V and 4 bases from J, with 10 bases between. The CDR3 sequence: CASNQGSTEAFF. Here the CDR3 DNA reads TGCGCCAGCAATCAGGGGAGCACTGAAGCTTTCTTT.

At least ten counts were recorded for this clonotype. The V gene is TRBV7-2, the J gene TRBJ2-7; 10 bases fit TRBD2. The CDR3 runs to 15 residues. The ends lost 5 bases at V and 3 bases at J; junction bases unmatched: 7. Per germline, CDR1 SGHTA and CDR2 FQGNSA. CDR3 DNA: TGTGCCAGCAGCAAGATAGCGGGAGGTATCTACGAGCAGTACTTC. This codes for CASSKIAGGIYEQYF.

The table lists this clonotype with a count of one. The gene calls are TRBV7-9 and TRBJ1-6; D not certain. CDR1 is SEHNR and CDR2 is FQNEAQ in the germline V gene (reference sequence). The ends were cut back, 1 base at V and 14 bases at J, with 6 bases in the middle. This CDR3 comprises 11 residues. Written as DNA, the CDR3 is TGTGCCAGCAGCTTAGATAAGGCCCTCCACTTT. Its translation is CASSLDKALHF.

At least ten counts were recorded for this clonotype. The germline gene is not matched at one end of the junction; a read error may be the cause. DNA for the CDR3: TGCAGTGCTAATTCGCCGGGACAGGGTTCGCGGGGCACAAATACGCAGTATTTT. This sequence encodes CSANSPGQGSRGTNTQYF. The chain combines TRBV20-1 with TRBJ2-3; 9 nucleotides agree with TRBD1. There are 18 residues in the CDR3. The germline CDR1 and CDR2 sequences are DFQATT and SNEGSKA (reference sequence).

This clonotype was found many times. The gene calls are TRBV20-1 and TRBJ1-1; no reliable D call. Germline-derived CDR1 and CDR2 are DFQATT and SNEGSKA (reference sequence). The CDR3 covers 12 residues. Trimming left V 7 bases short and J 0 bases short, with 9 bases between. The DNA of the CDR3 is TGCAGTGTGTCAGTGATGAACACTGAAGCTTTCTTT. Its translation is CSVSVMNTEAFF.

On this clonotype: Germline and junction disagree at one end, which may indicate a read error. This chain joins TRBV18 and TRBJ2-7; TRBD1 aligns across 7 bases. The length of the CDR3 is 13 residues. The V gene's germline CDR1 is KGHSH and CDR2 LQKENI. The CDR3 sequence: CASSLNTGVEQCF. The CDR3 region has the DNA TGTGCCAGCTCACTAAATACAGGGGTCGAGCAGTGCTTC.

This clonotype was counted only a few times. V usage is TRBV18 and J usage is TRBJ1-2; D perhaps matches TRBD1 (6 bases). V lost 5 bases to trimming and J lost 5 bases, with 12 bases between them. Germline V gives CDR1 KGHSH, CDR2 LQKENI. CDR3 length: 13 residues. Written as DNA, the CDR3 is TGTGCCAGCTCAACTATGGACAGTTATGGCTACACCTTC. Protein: CASSTMDSYGYTF.

This clonotype was counted at least ten times. The V call is TRBV4-1, the J call TRBJ2-7; 11 bases agree with TRBD2. The CDR3 is 17 residues long. CDR1 and CDR2 (germline): MGHRA, YSYEKL. V lost 3 bases and J lost 2; bases outside the gene matches: 9. The CDR3 is CASSQGTSGARPYEQYF. The CDR3 DNA follows: TGCGCCAGCAGCCAGGGGACTAGCGGAGCTAGACCCTACGAGCAGTACTTC.

The count of this clonotype is one. V usage is TRBV15 and J usage is TRBJ2-1, with a weak D call TRBD1 (5 bases). Germline values: CDR1 LNHNV, CDR2 YYDKDF (reference sequence). V was clipped by 3 bases and J by 2 bases, with 17 bases between them. CDR3 length: 17 amino acids. This CDR3 is CATSSPARGATYNEQFF. The CDR3 nucleotides read TGTGCCACCAGCAGCCCGGCAAGGGGCGCAACCTACAATGAGCAGTTCTTC.

This sequence joins TRBV7-9 and TRBJ2-7; possibly TRBD2 for D (5 bases). This CDR3 spans 14 amino acids. The germline CDR1 and CDR2 sequences are SEHNR and FQNEAQ (reference sequence). Trimming pared 1 base from V and 5 bases from J, leaving 12 bases between. In nucleotides, the CDR3 is TGTGCCAGCAGCTTAGTTACTAGATCCCACGAGCAGTACTTC. This gives the protein CASSLVTRSHEQYF.

V is TRBV15 and J is TRBJ2-1; D gene uncertain. The CDR3 length is 17 residues. V gave up 3 bases and J gave up 0 bases, with 15 bases separating them. Germline V gene lookup returns CDR1 LNHNV and CDR2 YYDKDF (reference sequence). The CDR3: CATSRDLKDGSYNEQFF. As DNA, the CDR3 is TGTGCCACCAGCAGGGACCTGAAGGACGGCTCCTACAATGAGCAGTTCTTC.

A few counts support this clonotype. CDR3 amino acids: CASSELVGAASDEQYF. The CDR3 DNA sequence: TGTGCCAGCAGTGAATTGGTAGGAGCGGCTTCCGACGAGCAGTACTTC. The chain has TRBV25-1 and TRBJ2-7, with D perhaps matching TRBD2 (5 bases). V was clipped by 1 base and J by 5 bases, with 18 bases between them. The CDR3 consists of 16 residues. Germline V gene lookup returns CDR1 MGHDK and CDR2 SYGVNS.